This T cell receptor (beta chain) was found in a study of vaccination and CD4 T cells after COVID-19. As for the study in general: The post-COVID samples were taken a median around 100 days after diagnosis, anywhere from 35 to 161. Stimulation of the cells used overlapping spike peptide pools from SARS-CoV-2 and from the common cold coronaviruses HCoV-NL63, HCoV-OC43 and HCoV-229E. Notes on the study in general: Of the reactive clones in convalescent patients, a median roughly 88% showed up only post-vaccination.

Cultured CD4+ T cell DNA was sequenced using the Oncomine TCR Beta short-read assay. TCRdb reprocessed the PCR reads via MiXCR and lists one record per CDR3 protein. The data hold 15,000 to 20,000 distinct CDR3 sequences, with roughly 50% observed a single time. In this sample, this clonotype turned up a few times. Its antigen is unidentified. Treatment indicated: roughly nine-day PBMC culture with coronavirus spike peptide pools or control peptides (ViraFEST assay). Via ViraFEST, peptide pools expanded antigen-specific T cells before TCR sequencing. Unmatched junction bases numbered 6, after V lost 0 bases and J lost 1 base. CDR1 and CDR2 from the germline V gene are DFQATT and SNEGSKA (reference sequence). The CDR3 extends over 16 amino acids.

This sequence joins TRBV20-1 and TRBJ1-2, with TRBD1 matching 9 bases. This TCR was recovered from a human donor who had recovered from COVID-19. The sample consisted of CD4+ T cells from blood, cultured in vitro, taken before SARS-CoV-2 vaccination. The CDR3 spells CSARDQQGAGNYGYTF. The CDR3, as DNA: TGCAGTGCTAGAGATCAACAGGGGGCCGGTAACTATGGCTACACCTTC.